The text below deals with one T cell receptor (beta chain). This CDR3 has 12 amino acids. The V end lost 8 bases, the J end lost 5 bases, and 14 bases lay between the germline ends. CDR1 SGHNT and CDR2 YYREEE come from the germline V gene (reference sequence). This sample is part of a study of T-cell reconstitution after alpha-beta-depleted transplantation in children. For TCRbeta, the library was prepared with unique molecular identifiers. One entry per CDR3 protein, called by TCRdb with MiXCR from the PCR reads. The data hold approximately 340,000 distinct CDR3 sequences, with under 13% observed a single time.

The chain couples TRBV5-4 to TRBJ2-7; tentative D call: TRBD1 (5 bases). The sequence derives from a human donor who donated a stem cell graft to a child with acute lymphoblastic leukemia. The sequences come from PBMCs from the stem cell graft donor, collected from the stem cell graft. CDR3 coding DNA: TGTGCCAGGGAAAAGGGGTCCCACGAGCAGTACTTC. Its protein is CAREKGSHEQYF.